This T cell receptor beta chain was documented in a study of OX40 agonist ivuxolimab in advanced cancers. Study-wide context: Dosing consisted of intravenous ivuxolimab at 0.01 to 10 mg/kg every 2 weeks. Study-wide results and caveats: On average, CD8+ T cells showed a greater number of expanded clones than CD4+.

On this clone itself: Its antigen is still unknown.

The method was immunoSEQ multiplex PCR; TCRdb's version includes in-frame clones alone and lacks a portion of them. The sample carries about 69,000 clones, over 60% recorded once. This CDR3 is 17 amino acids long. With V trimmed by 4 bases and J by 1 base, 8 bases remained unmatched. Germline V gene lookup returns CDR1 SGHDN and CDR2 FVKESK. The V gene is TRBV14, the J gene TRBJ2-1, with TRBD1 identical over 9 bases. This material consisted of CD4+ or CD8+ T cells sorted from blood, taken in a trial of the OX40 agonist ivuxolimab. This sequence was found in an adult with an advanced solid tumor such as melanoma, head and neck, liver or kidney cancer. CDR3 DNA: TGTGCCAGCAGCCCGGGCCGGGACAGGGTGTCCTACAATGAGCAGTTCTTC. Protein: CASSPGRDRVSYNEQFF. Variable domain in full (rest from reference TRBV14 and TRBJ2-1): EAGVTQFPSHSVIEKGQTVTLRCDPISGHDNLYWYRRVMGKEIKFLLHFVKESKQDESGMPNNRFLAERTGGTYSTLKVQPAELEDSGVYFCASSPGRDRVSYNEQFFGPGTRLTVL.